This T cell receptor (beta chain) is drawn from a study of control samples from healthy donors and cancer patients. The table lists this clone with a few counts. V was trimmed by 1 base and J by 5 bases, leaving 16 bases between them. CDR1 is MGHDK, CDR2 SYGVNS, per germline. The CDR3 extends over 16 amino acids. Data came from immunoSEQ multiplex PCR; TCRdb stores just in-frame clones and leaves some out. This table holds approximately 150,000 clones, 96% found once. The sample comprised blood. This TCR was recovered from a woman in her twenties or thirties in good health. The J gene is TRBJ2-3, the V gene TRBV25-1; no definite D call. CDR3 nucleotide sequence: TGTGCCAGCAGTGAATCCACCGGACCCGGAGAAGATACGCAGTATTTT. It specifies CASSESTGPGEDTQYF.